By sample fraction, the clone carrying this TCR beta chain is medium-sized (0.01 to 0.1%). Since the library was made to target alpha chains, this beta chain is a stray read and its abundance is not meaningful. This record belongs to a study of spatial heterogeneity in lung cancer. Study overall: Alpha-chain sequences were detected in numbers that were consistently lower than beta-chain sequences. Mean representation of each unique TCR and UMI combination in the raw reads exceeded nine occurrences.

Single TCR cDNA molecules each had their own unique molecular identifier. MiXCR, applied by TCRdb to the 5' RACE reads, yields one record per CDR3 protein. The sample lists over 5,500 distinct CDR3 sequences, about 6% occurring once. Indicated time point: sample taken at primary tumor resection. Whole RNA obtained from tumor, nontumor lung or frozen PBMC underwent sequencing without sorting. The donors, 60 to 80 patients with untreated early-stage non-small cell lung cancer, provided the samples. The sample here was normal lung tissue next to the tumor, taken at surgery. This receptor was identified in a female donor with early-stage non-small cell lung cancer.

CDR3 protein: CASSFGLENTGELFF. The CDR3 bases are TGCGCCAGCAGCTTTGGTCTAGAGAACACCGGGGAGCTGTTTTTT. The chain recombines TRBV5-1 with TRBJ2-2; D ambiguous. V was cut by 2 bases and J by 1 base, with 9 bases left in between. The CDR3 is 15 residues long. Germline-derived CDR1 and CDR2 are SGHRS and YFSETQ.